What follows are 16 T cell receptor beta chains derived from one specimen sequenced in a study of T cell repertoires in cytomegalovirus infection. Using its own MiXCR run on the reads, TCRdb lists one record per CDR3 protein. The sample lists some 100,000 distinct CDR3 sequences; less than 25% were seen once. The source material was CD8+ T cells from PBMCs. The receptors originated from a human donor in good health (CMV status not recorded). Some clones in this sample may be carry-over from other donors' samples.

The chain couples TRBV29-1 to TRBJ2-3; TRBD2 aligns across 12 bases. The V and J ends lost 0 bases and 3 bases, in that order; junction bases with no gene match: 4. Germline assignment: CDR1 SQVTM and CDR2 ANQGSEA. This CDR3 is 16 amino acids long. The CDR3 reads CSVEDWTSGNTDTQYF. CDR3 bases: TGCAGCGTTGAAGATTGGACTAGCGGGAATACAGATACGCAGTATTTT.

This chain connects TRBV10-2 to TRBJ1-2; TRBD1 matches 9 bases. This CDR3 spans 15 amino acids. Germline V gene data show CDR1 as WSHSY and CDR2 as SAAADI. The trim removed 3 bases at V and 4 bases at J, leaving 6 bases unmatched. The CDR3 region is CASSETGGRGYGYTF. DNA for the CDR3: TGCGCCAGCAGTGAAACAGGGGGCAGGGGCTATGGCTACACCTTC.

For this clonotype: A much larger clone is a single base away; this may be a read error. The chain links TRBV14 to TRBJ2-5; D is ambiguous. CDR1 is SGHDN, CDR2 FVKESK, per germline. The CDR3 spans 15 residues. The CDR3 here is CAGSQVASFQETQYF. The CDR3 DNA reads TGTGCCGGCAGCCAAGTTGCGTCTTTCCAAGAGACCCAGTACTTC.

The V gene is TRBV4-3, the J gene TRBJ1-5, with 11 nucleotides matching TRBD1. The CDR3 totals 16 residues. V trimming: 2 bases; J trimming: 3 bases; junction bases outside the gene matches: 3. Germline V gives CDR1 LGHNA, CDR2 YSLEER. The DNA for the CDR3 is TGCGCCAGCAGCCAACGGACAGGGGGCTCCAATCAGCCCCAGCATTTT. Translation: CASSQRTGGSNQPQHF.

The chain carries TRBV28 and TRBJ2-1; D is perhaps TRBD1 or TRBD2 (5 bases each). The CDR3 length is 13 residues. The germline gives CDR1 MDHEN, CDR2 SYDVKM. CDR3 in amino acids: CATEGRDYNEQFF. CDR3 coding DNA: TGTGCTACCGAGGGACGGGACTACAATGAGCAGTTCTTC.

J is TRBJ2-3 and V is TRBV12-3 or TRBV12-4; 12 nucleotides agree with TRBD2. This CDR3 contains 15 residues. J was trimmed by 4 bases and V by 5 bases; bases with no gene match: 4. The CDR3 sequence: CASSILAGGADTQYF. The CDR3, as DNA: TGTGCCAGCAGTATCCTAGCGGGAGGGGCAGATACGCAGTATTTT.

The table lists this clonotype with many counts. V is TRBV27 and J is TRBJ2-1; the match to TRBD2 covers 8 bases. The CDR3 consists of 16 residues. Germline values: CDR1 MNHEY, CDR2 SMNVEV (reference sequence). V was clipped by 5 bases and J by 5 bases; unmatched bases: 11. For the CDR3, the DNA is TGTGCCAGCAGTACCCAGATCCCGGGAGGGGACAATGAGCAGTTCTTC. Translation: CASSTQIPGGDNEQFF.

This clonotype was counted many times. The V gene is TRBV11-2, the J gene TRBJ1-1, with no clear D. Germline lookup yields CDR1 SGHAT and CDR2 FQNNGV. V was cut by 0 bases and J by 11 bases, with 19 bases left in between. The CDR3 covers 15 residues. Here the CDR3 reads CASSLDLRGEGVAFF. The DNA for the CDR3 is TGTGCCAGCAGCTTAGATCTCCGCGGCGAGGGCGTCGCTTTCTTT.

The rearrangement links TRBV20-1 to TRBJ2-7; a possible D gene is TRBD2 (6 bases). This CDR3 is 12 amino acids long. Germline-derived CDR1 and CDR2 are DFQATT and SNEGSKA (reference sequence). V lost 1 base, J lost 6 bases, and 10 bases lay in between. The CDR3 region is CSARGRAVEQYF. CDR3 coding DNA: TGCAGTGCTAGAGGGAGGGCGGTCGAGCAGTACTTC.

In this sample, this clonotype turned up many times. V usage is TRBV7-6 and J usage is TRBJ1-4, with 8 bases identical to TRBD1. The CDR3 loop spans 17 amino acids. Trimming took 0 bases from V and 0 from J; bases not matched to a gene: 3. Germline V CDR1 and CDR2: SGHVS, FNYEAQ. The CDR3 coding sequence is TGTGCCAGCAGCTTAGCGCAACAGGGGGCAACTAATGAAAAACTGTTTTTT. This sequence encodes CASSLAQQGATNEKLFF.

V and J are TRBV20-1 and TRBJ2-7; 8 bases line up with TRBD1. From germline, CDR1 is DFQATT and CDR2 SNEGSKA (reference sequence). This CDR3 region has 13 residues. Losses at the gene ends were 3 bases for V and 2 bases for J; bases not matched to a gene: 3. CDR3 nucleotide sequence: TGCAGTGCTAGGCCAGGGGGCCCCTACGAGCAGTACTTC. Protein product: CSARPGGPYEQYF.

This clonotype has a handful of counts. V is TRBV7-3 and J is TRBJ2-1, with 9 bases aligning to TRBD2. This CDR3 region has 15 residues. The junction had 8 bases not matched to a gene; V was cut back by 3 bases and J by 8 bases. The germline V gene encodes CDR1 SGHTA and CDR2 FQGTGA. The CDR3 protein is CASSFSGRGGYEQFF. In DNA form, the CDR3 reads TGTGCCAGCAGCTTCTCCGGGCGGGGGGGCTATGAGCAGTTCTTC.

There are a few counts of this clonotype. The chain links TRBV28 to TRBJ2-2; 8 positions agree with TRBD1. This CDR3 comprises 15 residues. The germline V gene has CDR1 MDHEN and CDR2 SYDVKM. V shed 6 bases, J shed 1 base, and the junction held 4 bases outside the gene matches. CDR3 nucleotides: TGTGCCAGCAGCCTAGGGACAGGGAACACCGGGGAGCTGTTTTTT. It codes for CASSLGTGNTGELFF.

This rearrangement joins TRBV13 to TRBJ2-1, with TRBD1 matching 7 bases. The germline V gene encodes CDR1 PRHDT and CDR2 FYEKMQ (reference sequence). CDR3 size: 12 residues. Trimming took 5 bases from V and 5 from J; bases not matched to a gene: 0. The CDR3 sequence is CASSGQDNEQFF. The DNA for the CDR3 is TGTGCCAGCAGCGGACAGGACAATGAGCAGTTCTTC.

In this sample, this clonotype turned up many times. The rearrangement uses TRBV7-2 and TRBJ1-1; D not certain. The CDR3 is 13 amino acids. The V gene lost 2 bases and the J gene lost 7 bases, with 11 bases spanning the gap. Germline loops: CDR1 SGHTA, CDR2 FQGNSA. CDR3 in DNA: TGTGCCAGCAGCTTATTTGGTGGAGATGAAGCTTTCTTT. It specifies CASSLFGGDEAFF.

V usage is TRBV12-3 or TRBV12-4 and J usage is TRBJ1-1; TRBD1 is a possible D gene (5 bases). V was trimmed by 8 bases and J by 7 bases, leaving 20 bases between them. The CDR3 spans 14 residues. In nucleotides, the CDR3 is TGTGCCAGCGGACCCACAGGTTGGCGATTTGAAGCTTTCTTT. Its protein product is CASGPTGWRFEAFF.